There are a few counts of the clone carrying this TCR beta chain. What it binds is unknown. CDR3 length: 15 amino acids. Unmatched junction bases numbered 6, after V lost 4 bases and J lost 5 bases. Germline V lookup: CDR1 WSHSY, CDR2 SAAADI. This sample is drawn from a study of cytomegalovirus exposure and HLA in healthy donors. Study context: Previous work identified 95 million to 120 million unique TCR beta sequences from 200 million or so T cells. Study results and caveats: A later analysis showed TCR association rates differing by HLA locus, peaking at DRB1 and lowest at HLA-C. While the bulk of TCR sequences proved rare, some public TCRs turned up in many donors. Some segments of the V type, notably TRBV6-2 and TRBV6-3, were excluded as indistinguishable.

60 Vbeta and 13 Jbeta primers were used in PCR. Sequencing was performed with immunoSEQ multiplex PCR; in TCRdb, only in-frame clones are kept and a portion is missing. The repertoire includes around 150,000 clones, about 61% of them detected once, and around 2% sits in the top ten. The J gene is TRBJ2-5, the V gene TRBV10-2; TRBD2 matches 11 bases. Sequenced sample: PBMCs. This clonotype was sampled from a male donor in good health and CMV-seronegative. The CDR3 is CASSGLAGGRETQYF. The CDR3 region has the DNA TGCGCCAGCAGTGGTCTAGCGGGGGGAAGGGAGACCCAGTACTTC.